This TCR beta chain was observed in a study of blood T cell repertoires in COVID-19. Study as a whole: From the United States, Italy and Spain came samples of acute and convalescent COVID-19. Sources were T cells, B-cell-depleted T cells, or PBMCs; the material itself was cDNA or gDNA.

Original handling: Using reference gene primer amplification, nucleated cell counts were estimated. Using immunoSEQ multiplex PCR, the repertoire was profiled, and TCRdb retains in-frame clones only, with some absent. That table is the source of V, J and clone size, and D and trimming were worked out from the DNA. This sample has 200,000 to 250,000 clones, with about 80% found just once. The CDR3 length is 14 residues. Germline lookup yields CDR1 MNHNY and CDR2 SVGAGI (reference sequence). Trimming removed 0 bases at V and 3 bases at J, with 9 bases between. Sequenced material: peripheral blood. The sequence was collected from a woman aged 80 or older with active or convalescent COVID-19. The chain employs TRBV6-6 and TRBJ2-7; no firm D call. DNA of the CDR3: TGTGCCAGCAGTTACTCGAGAGTGTACTACGAGCAGTACTTC. Translation gives CASSYSRVYYEQYF.